The table lists the clone carrying this T cell receptor (beta chain) with a few counts. Its antigen is not identified. The sample belongs to a study of beta chain features in type 1 diabetes. Study findings and constraints: Cells carrying high TCR expression could end up over-represented when cDNA is sequenced.

The study reverse transcribed the entire isolated RNA, so it sequenced expressed TCRB transcripts. Assay used: immunoSEQ multiplex PCR; TCRdb lists only in-frame clones, some missing. The data show 600,000 to 650,000 clones, with roughly a sixth seen just once and approximately 0.093% held by the top ten. The V end lost 2 bases, the J end lost 6 bases, and 8 bases lay between the germline ends. CDR3 size: 12 residues. Germline V CDR1 and CDR2: MGHRA, YSYEKL. The rearrangement joins TRBV4-1 to TRBJ2-7, with a tentative D call TRBD1 (5 bases). The sample taken for sequencing was naive CD4+ T cells from blood. This clonotype was obtained from a man in his late teens or twenties in good health. CDR3: CASSQLGVEQYF. DNA for the CDR3: TGCGCCAGCAGCCAACTAGGGGTCGAGCAGTACTTC.